The 30 T cell receptor beta chains given below trace back to one sample, sequenced in a study of cytomegalovirus exposure and HLA in healthy donors (dated by TCRdb to 2015 to 2018). The library was obtained by the immunoSEQ multiplex PCR assay. The multiplex PCR relied on a mix of 60 forward primers for TCR Vbeta segments and 13 reverse primers for TCR Jbeta segments. Drawn from immuneACCESS, this table holds only the in-frame rearrangements with V and J called that TCRdb kept. Clones are partly lost; checked studies trace under half to an unresolved V gene and leave the rest unexplained. This sample is represented by some 150,000 clones; 55% to 80% of them were singletons. The ten largest clones take up 2% to 2.5% of the sample. Sample: PBMCs. Receptors originate from a woman in her 40s in good health and CMV-seronegative.

This clone was observed once. The genes are TRBV7-3 and TRBJ2-2, with D possibly TRBD1 on 6 matching bases. The CDR3 loop spans 16 amino acids. Germline CDR1 and CDR2: SGHTA and FQGTGA. V dropped 5 bases and J dropped 1 base, with 14 bases sitting between them. This CDR3 is CASSKTRTENTGELFF. In DNA form, the CDR3 reads TGTGCCAGCAGCAAAACTAGGACAGAGAACACCGGGGAGCTGTTTTTT.

The rearrangement joins TRBV28 to TRBJ1-4; D is unclear. CDR1 MDHEN and CDR2 SYDVKM come from the germline V gene. V was trimmed by 3 bases and J by 0 bases, leaving 11 bases between them. CDR3 length: 16 amino acids. Here the CDR3 reads CASSLIQWATNEKLFF. CDR3 DNA: TGTGCCAGCAGTTTGATACAGTGGGCAACTAATGAAAAACTGTTTTTT.

This clone showed up just a few times. The rearrangement uses TRBV18 and TRBJ1-1; no clear D gene. Germline CDR1 and CDR2: KGHSH and LQKENI. The CDR3 covers 13 residues. V lost 3 bases, J lost 5 bases, and 10 bases lay in between. The CDR3 spells CASSPRRRTEAFF. CDR3 bases: TGTGCCAGCTCACCCCGCCGGCGGACTGAAGCTTTCTTT.

The chain links TRBV6-6 to TRBJ1-2; a possible D gene is TRBD1 (6 bases). The CDR3 runs to 14 residues. V lost 5 bases and J lost 5, with 15 bases in between. The germline gives CDR1 MNHNY, CDR2 SVGAGI (reference sequence). In DNA form, the CDR3 reads TGTGCCAGCAGTCCCGGACAGAACATTTATGGCTACACCTTC. This encodes CASSPGQNIYGYTF.

The chain recombines TRBV4-3 with TRBJ1-1; possible D gene TRBD1, 6 bases. This CDR3 region has 15 residues. Germline lookup yields CDR1 LGHNA and CDR2 YSLEER. The ends were cut back, 3 bases at V and 5 bases at J, with 16 bases in the middle. The CDR3: CASSQNRAAGTEAFF. CDR3 sequence (DNA): TGCGCCAGCAGCCAGAACAGGGCAGCGGGGACTGAAGCTTTCTTT.

The gene calls are TRBV10-3 and TRBJ2-7; TRBD2 matches at 8 bases. J gave up 5 bases and V 4 bases, and 7 bases lay outside the gene matches. Germline CDR1 is ENHRY and CDR2 is SYGVKD. This CDR3 is 14 amino acids long. The CDR3 DNA reads as TGTGCCATCAGTGCACTAGCGGCACACGACGAGCAGTACTTC. Its protein is CAISALAAHDEQYF.

The chain has TRBV19 and TRBJ2-6; 9 bases map to TRBD1. Losses at the gene ends were 6 bases for V and 4 bases for J; bases not matched to a gene: 7. Germline-derived CDR1 and CDR2 are LNHDA and SQIVND (reference sequence). CDR3 length equals 16 residues. The CDR3 sequence: CASSRGQGIGANVLTF. The CDR3 DNA is TGTGCCAGTAGCCGCGGACAGGGGATCGGGGCCAACGTCCTGACTTTC.

This chain connects TRBV4-3 to TRBJ1-1; tentatively, D is TRBD1 (5 bases). CDR3 length: 13 amino acids. V dropped 7 bases and J dropped 0 bases, with 9 bases sitting between them. Germline CDR1 LGHNA, CDR2 YSLEER. The chain's CDR3 is CASKTDMNTEAFF. The CDR3 DNA reads as TGCGCCAGCAAGACAGATATGAACACTGAAGCTTTCTTT.

The V call is TRBV4-2, the J call TRBJ2-3; the D is unclear. This CDR3 spans 15 amino acids. From germline, CDR1 is LGHNA and CDR2 YNFKEQ. V was clipped by 1 base and J by 4 bases, with 12 bases between them. In DNA form, the CDR3 reads TGTGCCAGCAGCCAAGGGCCCTCGGGTGCAGATACGCAGTATTTT. Translated: CASSQGPSGADTQYF.

The chain is built from TRBV7-2 and TRBJ2-1, with 8 positions matching TRBD1. V gave up 6 bases and J gave up 7 bases; unmatched junction bases: 11. Germline loops: CDR1 SGHTA, CDR2 FQGNSA. The CDR3 is made up of 15 amino acids. The DNA for the CDR3 is TGTGCCAGCAGACAGGGGGGACCCCTAGGTAATGAGCAGTTCTTC. Its protein product is CASRQGGPLGNEQFF.

The chain combines TRBV2 with TRBJ2-1; 10 bases match TRBD2. The CDR3 length is 15 residues. Looked up from germline, CDR1 is SNHLY and CDR2 is FYNNEI. The junction had 8 bases not matched to a gene; V was cut back by 6 bases and J by 6 bases. This CDR3 reads CASSHPQRGGNEQFF. As DNA, the CDR3 is TGTGCCAGCAGCCACCCCCAGCGGGGGGGCAATGAGCAGTTCTTC.

A few counts support this clone. V usage is TRBV9 and J usage is TRBJ2-2; 8 bases are shared with TRBD1. The junction had 7 bases not matched to a gene; V was cut back by 3 bases and J by 6 bases. The CDR3 is made up of 15 amino acids. CDR1 SGDLS and CDR2 YYNGEE come from the germline V gene. CDR3 in amino acids: CASSARTGIPGELFF. CDR3 DNA sequence: TGTGCCAGCAGCGCGAGGACAGGGATACCCGGGGAGCTGTTTTTT.

V is TRBV10-3 and J is TRBJ2-7; 10 bases align to TRBD1. CDR1 is ENHRY, CDR2 SYGVKD, per germline. With 6 bases clipped from V and 4 bases from J, the junction kept 15 bases outside the gene matches. The CDR3 loop spans 17 amino acids. The CDR3 reads CAIRATPSGQGMYEQYF. CDR3 nucleotides: TGTGCCATCAGAGCCACTCCTTCGGGACAGGGGATGTACGAGCAGTACTTC.

In this sample, this clone turned up a few times. The chain links TRBV2 to TRBJ1-2; D unresolved. V was clipped by 2 bases and J by 10 bases, with 14 bases between them. Germline values: CDR1 SNHLY, CDR2 FYNNEI. The CDR3 contains 13 residues. CDR3 in DNA: TGTGCCAGCAGTGAATTCCGGGTGGCGGACTACACCTTC. It encodes CASSEFRVADYTF.

This clone was found once. The chain joins TRBV27 to TRBJ2-7; 9 nucleotides align to TRBD1. V shed 5 bases and J 3 bases; nucleotides not matched to a gene: 5. CDR3 length: 14 amino acids. Germline CDR1 and CDR2: MNHEY and SMNVEV (reference sequence). In nucleotides, the CDR3 is TGTGCCAGCAGTGCTGGACAGGGGTTCTACGAGCAGTACTTC. Its translation: CASSAGQGFYEQYF.

This clone has a handful of counts. The V call is TRBV27, the J call TRBJ1-5; the match to TRBD1 covers 7 bases. The J segment lost 0 bases and the V segment lost 5 bases, leaving 7 bases of the junction unmatched. This CDR3 is 16 amino acids long. CDR1 and CDR2 from the germline V gene are MNHEY and SMNVEV (reference sequence). This CDR3 is CASSASTGVSNQPQHF. The CDR3 DNA reads TGTGCCAGCAGTGCCAGTACAGGGGTTAGCAATCAGCCCCAGCATTTT.

The V call is TRBV2, the J call TRBJ1-4; 8 nucleotides agree with TRBD1. Unmatched junction bases numbered 7, after V lost 3 bases and J lost 7 bases. The V gene's germline CDR1 is SNHLY and CDR2 FYNNEI. The CDR3 runs 15 residues. CDR3 protein: CASSDYGTGFEKLFF. The CDR3 DNA is TGTGCCAGCAGTGATTACGGGACAGGTTTTGAAAAACTGTTTTTT.

This clone was observed a single time. The chain has TRBV7-2 and TRBJ1-5; 7 nucleotides match TRBD1. J was trimmed by 2 bases and V by 3 bases; bases with no gene match: 4. This CDR3 comprises 15 residues. The germline CDR1 and CDR2 sequences are SGHTA and FQGNSA. The CDR3 loop is CASSLAGTGNQPQHF. In nucleotides, the CDR3 is TGTGCCAGCAGCTTGGCCGGGACAGGCAATCAGCCCCAGCATTTT.

The chain carries TRBV19 and TRBJ1-5; D not certain. Trimming took 5 bases from V and 2 from J, leaving 10 bases between them. Germline values: CDR1 LNHDA, CDR2 SQIVND (reference sequence). The CDR3 loop spans 14 amino acids. This CDR3 reads CASSVRGGNQPQHF. DNA of the CDR3: TGTGCCAGTAGTGTGCGGGGAGGCAATCAGCCCCAGCATTTT.

The chain recombines TRBV9 with TRBJ1-5; possibly TRBD1 for D (5 bases). The germline V gene encodes CDR1 SGDLS and CDR2 YYNGEE. The CDR3 sequence is 14 residues long. V lost 3 bases, J lost 5 bases, and 12 bases lay in between. As DNA, the CDR3 is TGTGCCAGCAGCGGGGACGGGAGATATCAGCCCCAGCATTTT. Its translation is CASSGDGRYQPQHF.

This clone has more than one count but fewer than ten. This rearrangement joins TRBV10-2 to TRBJ2-3, with 13 bases lining up with TRBD2. The length of the CDR3 is 17 residues. J lost 1 base, V lost 4 bases, and 5 bases had no gene match. The germline gives CDR1 WSHSY, CDR2 SAAADI. DNA of the CDR3: TGCGCCAGCAGTGTACTAGCGGGGGGGACTGGCACAGATACGCAGTATTTT. This gives the protein CASSVLAGGTGTDTQYF.

V and J are TRBV4-2 and TRBJ2-2; D is uncertain. Germline CDR1 reads LGHNA; CDR2 reads YNFKEQ. The length of the CDR3 is 18 residues. Trimming took off 4 bases at V and 1 base at J, with 19 bases between the two ends. The chain's CDR3 is CASSPRVSTALNTGELFF. The CDR3 region has the DNA TGTGCCAGCAGCCCTCGGGTCAGCACCGCCTTGAACACCGGGGAGCTGTTTTTT.

The chain recombines TRBV9 with TRBJ1-6; 7 positions agree with TRBD1. Trimming cost V 0 bases and J 8 bases; bases outside gene matches: 5. CDR3 length: 15 amino acids. From germline, CDR1 is SGDLS and CDR2 YYNGEE. The chain's CDR3 is CASSVGVQGDSPLHF. DNA for the CDR3: TGTGCCAGCAGCGTAGGGGTCCAGGGGGATTCACCCCTCCACTTT.

The chain employs TRBV5-4 and TRBJ1-2; 10 bases line up with TRBD1. The CDR3 is 16 amino acids. Trimming at V came to 3 bases and at J to 6 bases, leaving 11 bases not matched to a gene. Germline CDR1 reads SGHNT; CDR2 reads YYREEE (reference sequence). For the CDR3, the DNA is TGTGCCAGCAGCTCGACAGGGGGCGGTCAAGTCCATGGCTACACCTTC. Translation gives CASSSTGGGQVHGYTF.

V gene TRBV2 combines with J gene TRBJ2-7; TRBD1 aligns across 8 bases. The CDR3 runs 15 residues. The V and J ends lost 6 bases and 2 bases, in that order; junction bases with no gene match: 9. Germline V gives CDR1 SNHLY, CDR2 FYNNEI. The CDR3 bases are TGTGCCAGCAGAGGGCCGGACAGGGCACCCTACGAGCAGTACTTC. Translating gives CASRGPDRAPYEQYF.

J is TRBJ1-2 and V is TRBV10-3; D remains unclear. V gave up 2 bases and J gave up 2 bases, with 9 bases separating them. The CDR3 loop spans 14 amino acids. In germline, CDR1 is ENHRY, CDR2 SYGVKD. CDR3 sequence: CAISEGRSNYGYTF. DNA of the CDR3: TGTGCCATCAGTGAGGGCAGATCAAACTATGGCTACACCTTC.

The chain combines TRBV7-3 with TRBJ2-1, with 7 positions matching TRBD2. The CDR3 loop spans 14 amino acids. J was trimmed by 5 bases and V by 7 bases; bases with no gene match: 8. CDR1 is SGHTA and CDR2 is FQGTGA in the germline V gene. This chain's CDR3 is CASTAGVVDNEQFF. CDR3 DNA sequence: TGTGCCAGCACCGCGGGAGTGGTGGACAATGAGCAGTTCTTC.

The chain employs TRBV6-1 and TRBJ2-2, with D possibly being TRBD2 (6 bases). The length of the CDR3 is 14 residues. CDR1 and CDR2 (germline): MNHNS, SASEGT. V gave up 8 bases and J gave up 7 bases, with 17 bases separating them. CDR3 nucleotides: TGTGCCAGCCGGACTATCCAGGACGTCGGGGAGCTGTTTTTT. This encodes CASRTIQDVGELFF.

The genes are TRBV11-1 and TRBJ2-7; 11 nucleotides agree with TRBD1. V trimming: 5 bases; J trimming: 5 bases; junction bases outside the gene matches: 8. This CDR3 spans 15 amino acids. From germline, CDR1 is SGHAT and CDR2 FQDESV (reference sequence). This CDR3 is CASSQGTGGSNEQYF. In nucleotides, the CDR3 is TGTGCCAGCAGCCAAGGGACAGGGGGAAGCAACGAGCAGTACTTC.

The chain combines TRBV9 with TRBJ2-2; TRBD1 matches 10 bases. After removal of 0 bases from V and 6 bases from J, the junction contained 5 bases not matched to a gene. The germline CDR1 and CDR2 sequences are SGDLS and YYNGEE. The CDR3 runs to 16 residues. CDR3 in amino acids: CASSVGPGQGSGELFF. The CDR3 DNA reads as TGTGCCAGCAGCGTAGGCCCGGGACAGGGGTCCGGGGAGCTGTTTTTT.